The 23 T cell receptor beta chains given below trace back to one sample, sequenced in a study of T cells expressing NK-cell markers. TCRdb reprocessed the 5' RACE reads and reports one entry per CDR3 protein, with no DNA. The clone table shows 350,000 to 450,000 distinct CDR3 sequences, with the ten largest holding around 5.2%. Input material: blood T cells: a sorted CD56 or NKG2C T cell subset, CD4+ or CD8+ T cells, or bulk PBMC T cells (not recorded which). The receptors derive from a man aged 18-70 years in good health.

The chain links TRBV29-1 to TRBJ1-2; TCRdb returns TRBD1, unconfirmable since there is no DNA. The CDR3 consists of 12 residues. Germline CDR1 is SQVTM and CDR2 is ANQGSEA. Here the CDR3 reads CSAYRALYGYTF.

V and J are TRBV19 and TRBJ2-2; the D call of TRBD1 rests on TCRdb alone, since no DNA is present to check it. Germline CDR1 LNHDA, CDR2 SQIVND (reference sequence). The CDR3 has 14 residues. CDR3 region: CASNPREASGELFF. Supplemented by reference TRBV19 and TRBJ2-2, the full variable domain reads DGGITQSPKYLFRKEGQNVTLSCEQNLNHDAMYWYRQDPGQGLRLIYYSQIVNDFQKGDIAEGYSVSREKKESFPLTVTSAQKNPTAFYLCASNPREASGELFFGEGSRLTVL.

The chain couples TRBV5-1 to TRBJ2-5; as DNA is missing, the TRBD1 call by TCRdb cannot be tested. The CDR3 spans 16 residues. Germline assignment: CDR1 SGHRS and CDR2 YFSETQ. The CDR3 sequence: CASSLRPLQVFETQYF.

This chain uses TRBV14 with TRBJ2-5; the TRBD1 assignment by TCRdb is unverifiable without DNA. The germline V gene has CDR1 SGHDN and CDR2 FVKESK. There are 13 residues in the CDR3. CDR3 sequence: CASSQGQGGTQYF.

This chain connects TRBV15 to TRBJ2-5; absent DNA, TCRdb's TRBD1 call cannot be checked. Germline V gene sequence: CDR1 LNHNV, CDR2 YYDKDF (reference sequence). The CDR3 consists of 15 residues. CDR3 residues: CATSIIGTEKRTQYF.

The chain uses TRBV7-2 and TRBJ2-5; lacking DNA, the TRBD2 call made by TCRdb goes unchecked. The germline V gene has CDR1 SGHTA and CDR2 FQGNSA. The CDR3 totals 15 residues. Here the CDR3 reads CASSSPSGIQETQYF.

The rearrangement links TRBV15 to TRBJ2-5. The CDR3 has 14 residues. Germline loops: CDR1 LNHNV, CDR2 YYDKDF (reference sequence). The CDR3 sequence: CATSRDLGQETQYF.

The V gene is TRBV28, the J gene TRBJ2-7; lacking DNA, the TRBD1 call made by TCRdb goes unchecked. The germline V gene has CDR1 MDHEN and CDR2 SYDVKM. This CDR3 has 14 residues. The CDR3 here is CASSWTGQPYEQYF.

The chain links TRBV5-1 to TRBJ2-6; the TRBD1 assignment by TCRdb is unverifiable without DNA. Germline lookup yields CDR1 SGHRS and CDR2 YFSETQ. This CDR3 contains 19 residues. The CDR3 loop reads CASSPRPGRGYSGANVLTF. The variable domain in full, completed from reference TRBV5-1 and TRBJ2-6, reads KAGVTQTPRYLIKTRGQQVTLSCSPISGHRSVSWYQQTPGQGLQFLFEYFSETQRNKGNFPGRFSGRQFSNSRSEMNVSTLELGDSALYLCASSPRPGRGYSGANVLTFGAGSRLTVL.

The chain has TRBV7-2 and TRBJ2-3; TCRdb's assignment of TRBD1 cannot be checked, as there is no DNA. The CDR3 extends over 13 amino acids. Germline V gene lookup returns CDR1 SGHTA and CDR2 FQGNSA. The CDR3 sequence is CASSISRGDTQYF.

The gene calls are TRBV7-2 and TRBJ1-4; as DNA is missing, the TRBD1 call by TCRdb cannot be tested. Germline V gene data show CDR1 as SGHTA and CDR2 as FQGNSA. The length of the CDR3 is 17 residues. The CDR3: CASSTRGRGQSNEKLFF.

The chain couples TRBV12-3 or TRBV12-4 to TRBJ2-7; the TCRdb call, TRBD1, lacks DNA for checking. The CDR3 extends over 16 amino acids. CDR3 protein: CASSLAGTGSHYEQYF.

The chain couples TRBV12-3 or TRBV12-4 to TRBJ2-3; the D call of TRBD1 rests on TCRdb alone, since no DNA is present to check it. This CDR3 comprises 17 residues. The chain's CDR3 is CASYPGRGRFLTDTQYF.

The chain joins TRBV5-5 to TRBJ1-2. Per the germline V gene, CDR1 is SGHKS and CDR2 is YYEKEE (reference sequence). The CDR3 loop spans 15 amino acids. The CDR3 here is CASSLALGPPHGYTF.

The rearrangement joins TRBV6-5 to TRBJ2-7; TCRdb proposes TRBD1, but this gene call is untestable without DNA. This CDR3 is 13 amino acids long. Germline-derived CDR1 and CDR2 are MNHEY and SVGAGI. The CDR3: CASSYSPGQGQYF.

This CDR3 reads CATSVGQGATGELFF. The J gene is TRBJ2-2, the V gene TRBV15; without DNA, the TCRdb call of TRBD1 cannot be checked. Germline V gene sequence: CDR1 LNHNV, CDR2 YYDKDF (reference sequence). This CDR3 has 15 amino acids.

The chain carries TRBV4-2 and TRBJ1-1. The CDR3 totals 13 residues. Germline values: CDR1 LGHNA, CDR2 YNFKEQ. The CDR3 protein is CASSQGLSVEAFF.

The J gene is TRBJ1-2, the V gene TRBV5-5; TCRdb's D gene call, TRBD1, goes unchecked for lack of DNA. Germline lookup yields CDR1 SGHKS and CDR2 YYEKEE (reference sequence). The CDR3 extends over 15 amino acids. The CDR3 protein is CASSLSTGEFYGYTF.

The chain recombines TRBV2 with TRBJ2-2. Germline V gene lookup returns CDR1 SNHLY and CDR2 FYNNEI. The CDR3 extends over 12 amino acids. The CDR3 loop is CASREGHGELFF.

The genes are TRBV11-2 and TRBJ2-4; there is no DNA to check the TCRdb D call of TRBD1. The CDR3 has 15 amino acids. Germline V gene sequence: CDR1 SGHAT, CDR2 FQNNGV. This CDR3 is CASSPTDRGKNIQYF.

The chain has TRBV6-5 and TRBJ2-1; TCRdb's D call of TRBD2 is untestable without DNA. Germline values: CDR1 MNHEY, CDR2 SVGAGI. The CDR3 has 16 amino acids. CDR3 sequence: CASSYSIRGGRNEQFF.

The V and J genes are TRBV12-3 or TRBV12-4 and TRBJ2-5; TCRdb's D call of TRBD2 is untestable without DNA. CDR3 size: 12 residues. CDR3 residues: CASRRDGPAQYF.

The chain joins TRBV11-1 to TRBJ2-1; TCRdb lists TRBD1, though no DNA is available to test this call. The CDR3 sequence is 16 residues long. The germline gives CDR1 SGHAT, CDR2 FQDESV (reference sequence). CDR3 in amino acids: CASNNAPTGAYNEQFF.